These 2 T cell receptor beta chains were all obtained from the same sample, sequenced in a study of human T cells and chemical hapten exposure. TCRdb redid the calling of the RACE reads with MiXCR, one entry per CDR3 protein. There are hundreds of thousands of distinct CDR3 sequences in the sample; more than 5% occur only once, and approximately 5.4% lies in the top ten. This sample's time point: patch test 2, 6 weeks after DPC sensitization. Indicated treatment: therapeutic diphenylcyclopropenone sensitization with weekly scalp DPC. The sequences come from whole blood, collected in connection with sensitization to the hapten diphenylcyclopropenone (DPC). These receptors were obtained from a young woman with alopecia areata. Some clones in this sample may be carry-over from other donors' samples.

This clonotype was observed a few times. V usage is TRBV5-1 and J usage is TRBJ1-1; a possible D gene is TRBD1 (5 bases). V was clipped by 5 bases and J by 1 base, with 9 bases between them. Germline V CDR1 and CDR2: SGHRS, YFSETQ. The CDR3 runs to 13 residues. The CDR3 protein is CASRGPGNTEAFF. The CDR3 DNA follows: TGCGCCAGCAGGGGACCGGGGAACACTGAAGCTTTCTTT.

This clonotype has at least ten counts. V and J are TRBV20-1 and TRBJ1-4; the match to TRBD1 covers 10 bases. The CDR3 extends over 15 amino acids. The trim removed 6 bases at V and 7 bases at J, leaving 11 bases unmatched. Germline CDR1 DFQATT, CDR2 SNEGSKA (reference sequence). CDR3 sequence (DNA): TGCAGTGCCCCTCCTGGGGACAGGGGACGTGAAAAACTGTTTTTT. Protein: CSAPPGDRGREKLFF.